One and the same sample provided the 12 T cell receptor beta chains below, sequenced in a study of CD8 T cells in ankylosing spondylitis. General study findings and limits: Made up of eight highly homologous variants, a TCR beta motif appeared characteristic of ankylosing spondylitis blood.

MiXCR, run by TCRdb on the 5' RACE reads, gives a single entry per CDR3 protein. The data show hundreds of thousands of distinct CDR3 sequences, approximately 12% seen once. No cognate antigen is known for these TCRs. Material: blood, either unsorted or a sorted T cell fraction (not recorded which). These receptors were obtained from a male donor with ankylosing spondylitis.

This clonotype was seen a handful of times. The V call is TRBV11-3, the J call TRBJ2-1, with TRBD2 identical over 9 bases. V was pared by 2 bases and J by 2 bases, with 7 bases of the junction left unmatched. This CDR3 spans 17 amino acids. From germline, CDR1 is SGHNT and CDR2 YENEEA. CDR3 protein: CASSLSTIAGAYNEQFF. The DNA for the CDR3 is TGTGCCAGCAGCTTATCAACGATAGCGGGAGCCTACAATGAGCAGTTCTTC.

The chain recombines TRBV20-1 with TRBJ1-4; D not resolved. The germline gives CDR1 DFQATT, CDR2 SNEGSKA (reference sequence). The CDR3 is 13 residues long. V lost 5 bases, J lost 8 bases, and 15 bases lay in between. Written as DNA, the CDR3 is TGCAGTGCTGCCGAGGACGGGCGAGAAAAACTGTTTTTT. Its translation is CSAAEDGREKLFF.

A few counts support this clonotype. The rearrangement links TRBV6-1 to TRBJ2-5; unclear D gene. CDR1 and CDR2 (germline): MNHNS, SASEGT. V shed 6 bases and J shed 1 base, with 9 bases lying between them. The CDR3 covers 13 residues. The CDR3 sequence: CASRRTSQETQYF. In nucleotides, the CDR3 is TGTGCCAGCAGACGGACGAGCCAAGAGACCCAGTACTTC.

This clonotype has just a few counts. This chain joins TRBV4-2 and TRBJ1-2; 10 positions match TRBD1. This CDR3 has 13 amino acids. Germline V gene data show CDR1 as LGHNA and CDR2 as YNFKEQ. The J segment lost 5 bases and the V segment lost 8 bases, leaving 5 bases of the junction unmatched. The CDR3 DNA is TGTGCCAGCGGACGGGACAGGGGTTATGGCTACACCTTC. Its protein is CASGRDRGYGYTF.

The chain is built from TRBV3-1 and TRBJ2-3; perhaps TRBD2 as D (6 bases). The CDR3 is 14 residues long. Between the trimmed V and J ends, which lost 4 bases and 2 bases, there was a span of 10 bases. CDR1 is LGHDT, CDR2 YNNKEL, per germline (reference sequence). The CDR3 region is CASSRRDFTDTQYF. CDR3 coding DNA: TGTGCCAGCAGCCGCCGGGACTTCACAGATACGCAGTATTTT.

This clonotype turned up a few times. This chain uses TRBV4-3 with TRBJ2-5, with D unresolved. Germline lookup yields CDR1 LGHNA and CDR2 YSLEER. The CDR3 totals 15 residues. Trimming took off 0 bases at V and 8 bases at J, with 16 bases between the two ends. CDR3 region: CASSQDDLTVSTQYF. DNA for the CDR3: TGCGCCAGCAGCCAAGACGATCTGACTGTATCAACCCAGTACTTC.

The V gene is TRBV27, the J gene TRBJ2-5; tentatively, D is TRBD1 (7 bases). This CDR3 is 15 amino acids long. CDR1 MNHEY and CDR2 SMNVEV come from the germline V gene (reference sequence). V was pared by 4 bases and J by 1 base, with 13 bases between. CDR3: CASSSGGTSQETQYF. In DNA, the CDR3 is TGTGCCAGCAGTTCAGGGGGGACATCCCAAGAGACCCAGTACTTC.

CDR3 coding DNA: TGCGCCACCACCCCTCAGGACACCGGGGAGCTGTTTTTT. Protein product: CATTPQDTGELFF. The rearrangement uses TRBV5-1 and TRBJ2-2; D is ambiguous. Germline values: CDR1 SGHRS, CDR2 YFSETQ. CDR3 length: 13 residues. V lost 9 bases and J 3 bases, leaving 12 bases between the germline ends. Using reference TRBV5-1 and TRBJ2-2 for the parts outside the CDR3, the full variable domain is KAGVTQTPRYLIKTRGQQVTLSCSPISGHRSVSWYQQTPGQGLQFLFEYFSETQRNKGNFPGRFSGRQFSNSRSEMNVSTLELGDSALYLCATTPQDTGELFFGEGSRLTVL.

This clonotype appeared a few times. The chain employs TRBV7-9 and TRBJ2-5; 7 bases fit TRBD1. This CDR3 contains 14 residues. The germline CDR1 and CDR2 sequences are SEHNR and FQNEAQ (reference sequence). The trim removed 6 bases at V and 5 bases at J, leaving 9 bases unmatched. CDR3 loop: CASSPQGWGETQYF. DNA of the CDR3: TGTGCCAGCAGTCCACAGGGGTGGGGCGAGACCCAGTACTTC.

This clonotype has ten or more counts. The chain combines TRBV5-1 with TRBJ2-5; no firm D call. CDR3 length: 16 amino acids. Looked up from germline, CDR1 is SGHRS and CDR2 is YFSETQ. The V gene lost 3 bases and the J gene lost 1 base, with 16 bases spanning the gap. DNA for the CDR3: TGCGCCAGCAGCTCTAGACGTCCCGGACCCCAAGAGACCCAGTACTTC. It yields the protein CASSSRRPGPQETQYF.

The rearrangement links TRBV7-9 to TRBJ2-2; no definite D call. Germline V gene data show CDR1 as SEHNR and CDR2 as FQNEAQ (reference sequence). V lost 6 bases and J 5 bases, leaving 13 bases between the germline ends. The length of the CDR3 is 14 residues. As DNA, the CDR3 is TGTGCCAGCAGGTCCTTTACTGGGACCGGGGAGCTGTTTTTT. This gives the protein CASRSFTGTGELFF.

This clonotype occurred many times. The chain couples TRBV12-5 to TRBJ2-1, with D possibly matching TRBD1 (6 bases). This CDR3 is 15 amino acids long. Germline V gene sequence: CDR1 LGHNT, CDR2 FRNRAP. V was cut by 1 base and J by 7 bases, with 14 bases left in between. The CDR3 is CASGLGRDIRNEQFF. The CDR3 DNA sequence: TGTGCTAGTGGTTTGGGTAGGGACATTAGAAATGAGCAGTTCTTC.